The clone carrying this TCR beta chain was recorded a few times. Its antigen is undetermined. This record comes from a study of T cell repertoires in cytomegalovirus infection. About the research overall: Indicated by public TCR beta signatures were CMV infection and matching HLA type.

Trimming left V 5 bases short and J 3 bases short, with 11 bases between. Germline V gene data show CDR1 as DFQATT and CDR2 as SNEGSKA (reference sequence). This CDR3 has 12 residues. From the reads, TCRdb called clonotypes with MiXCR, one entry per CDR3 protein. Of under 800,000 distinct CDR3 sequences in the sample, 24% were seen once. Regarding the study as a whole: HLA-C-restricted CMV-specific TCR beta clonotypes prevailed in the ex vivo response. Cumulative frequency (of public TCR beta family members) identified carriers of CMV plus the relevant HLA.

The clonotype comes from a human donor in good health (CMV status not recorded). Some clones in this sample may be carry-over from other donors' samples. The V call is TRBV20-1, the J call TRBJ2-7; D call uncertain. Specimen: CD8+ T cells from PBMCs. CDR3 sequence: CSAVDKYYEQYF. The DNA of the CDR3 is TGCAGTGCTGTAGACAAGTACTACGAGCAGTACTTC.